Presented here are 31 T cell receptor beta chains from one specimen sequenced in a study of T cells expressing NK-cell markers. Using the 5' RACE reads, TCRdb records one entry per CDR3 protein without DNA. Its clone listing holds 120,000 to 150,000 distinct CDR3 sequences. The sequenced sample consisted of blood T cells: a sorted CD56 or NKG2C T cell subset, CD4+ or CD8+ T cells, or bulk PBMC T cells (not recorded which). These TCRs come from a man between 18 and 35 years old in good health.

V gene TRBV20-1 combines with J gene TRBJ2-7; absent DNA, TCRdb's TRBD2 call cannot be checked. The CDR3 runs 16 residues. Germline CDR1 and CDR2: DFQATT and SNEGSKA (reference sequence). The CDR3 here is CSARGVAGGKSYEQYF.

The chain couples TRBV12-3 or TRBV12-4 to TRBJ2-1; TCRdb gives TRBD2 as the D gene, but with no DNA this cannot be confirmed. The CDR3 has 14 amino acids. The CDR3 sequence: CASSPLAAKGEQFF.

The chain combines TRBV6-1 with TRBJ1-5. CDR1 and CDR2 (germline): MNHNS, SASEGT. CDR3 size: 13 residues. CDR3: CASKGSLNQPQHF.

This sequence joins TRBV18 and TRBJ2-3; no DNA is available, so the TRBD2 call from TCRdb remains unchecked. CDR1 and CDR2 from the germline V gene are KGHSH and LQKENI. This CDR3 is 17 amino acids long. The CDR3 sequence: CASSPPTSGKLTDTQYF.

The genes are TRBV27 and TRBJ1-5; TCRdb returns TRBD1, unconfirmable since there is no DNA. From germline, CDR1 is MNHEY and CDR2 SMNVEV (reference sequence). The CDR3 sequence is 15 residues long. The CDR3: CASSPTTGSNQPQHF.

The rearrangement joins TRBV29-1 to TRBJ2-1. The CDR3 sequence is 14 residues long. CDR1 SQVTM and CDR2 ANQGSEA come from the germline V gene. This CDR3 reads CSVRTISSYNEQFF.

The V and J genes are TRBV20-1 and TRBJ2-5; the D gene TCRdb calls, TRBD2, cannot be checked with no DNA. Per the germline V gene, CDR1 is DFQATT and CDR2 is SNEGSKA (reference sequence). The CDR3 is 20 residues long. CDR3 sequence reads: CSAREFIAKGTSGKFETQYF.

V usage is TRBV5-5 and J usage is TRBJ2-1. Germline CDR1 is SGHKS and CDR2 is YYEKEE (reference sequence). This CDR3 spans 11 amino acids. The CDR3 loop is CASRKSNEQFF.

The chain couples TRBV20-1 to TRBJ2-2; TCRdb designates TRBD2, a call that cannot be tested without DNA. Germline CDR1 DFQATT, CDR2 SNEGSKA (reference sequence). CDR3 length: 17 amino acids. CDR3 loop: CSARGEMGGPYTGELFF.

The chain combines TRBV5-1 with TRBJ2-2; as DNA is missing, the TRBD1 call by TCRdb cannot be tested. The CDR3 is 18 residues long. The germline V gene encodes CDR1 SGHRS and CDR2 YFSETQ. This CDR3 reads CASSLLGEVGANTGELFF. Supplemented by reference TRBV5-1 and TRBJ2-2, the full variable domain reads KAGVTQTPRYLIKTRGQQVTLSCSPISGHRSVSWYQQTPGQGLQFLFEYFSETQRNKGNFPGRFSGRQFSNSRSEMNVSTLELGDSALYLCASSLLGEVGANTGELFFGEGSRLTVL.

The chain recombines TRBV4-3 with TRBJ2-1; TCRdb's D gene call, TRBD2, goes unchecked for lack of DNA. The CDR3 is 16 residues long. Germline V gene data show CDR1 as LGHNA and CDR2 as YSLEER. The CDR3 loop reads CASSHGTNLNGDEQFF.

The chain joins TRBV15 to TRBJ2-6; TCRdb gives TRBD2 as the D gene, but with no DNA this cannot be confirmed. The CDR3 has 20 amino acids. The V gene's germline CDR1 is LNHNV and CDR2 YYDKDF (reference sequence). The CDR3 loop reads CATSRDQGPNYRSGANVLTF. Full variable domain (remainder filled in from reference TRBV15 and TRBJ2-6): DAMVIQNPRYQVTQFGKPVTLSCSQTLNHNVMYWYQQKSSQAPKLLFHYYDKDFNNEADTPDNFQSRRPNTSFCFLDIRSPGLGDTAMYLCATSRDQGPNYRSGANVLTFGAGSRLTVL.

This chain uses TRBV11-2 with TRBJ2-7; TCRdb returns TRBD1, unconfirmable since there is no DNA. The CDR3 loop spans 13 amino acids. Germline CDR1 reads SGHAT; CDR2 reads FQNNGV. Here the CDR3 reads CASSSDTIGQQYF.

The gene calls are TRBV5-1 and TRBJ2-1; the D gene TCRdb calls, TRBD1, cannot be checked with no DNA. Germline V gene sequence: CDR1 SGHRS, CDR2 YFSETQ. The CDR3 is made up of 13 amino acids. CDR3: CASSPGSVNEQFF.

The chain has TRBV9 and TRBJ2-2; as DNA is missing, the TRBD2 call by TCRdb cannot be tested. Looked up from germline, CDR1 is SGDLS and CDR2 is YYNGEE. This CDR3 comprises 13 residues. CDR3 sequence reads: CASKAGRTGELFF.

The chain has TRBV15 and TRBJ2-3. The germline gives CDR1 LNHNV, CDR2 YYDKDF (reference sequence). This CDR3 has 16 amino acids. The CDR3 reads CATSRDPSGSTDTQYF.

This CDR3 is CASSKVAVQGEQYF. The chain has TRBV21-1 and TRBJ2-7. TRBV21-1 is flagged as a pseudogene. The CDR3 has 14 amino acids.

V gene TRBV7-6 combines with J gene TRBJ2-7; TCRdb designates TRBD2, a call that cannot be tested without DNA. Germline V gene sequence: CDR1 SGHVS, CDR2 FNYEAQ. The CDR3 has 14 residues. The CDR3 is CAVGGGLAGGEQYF.

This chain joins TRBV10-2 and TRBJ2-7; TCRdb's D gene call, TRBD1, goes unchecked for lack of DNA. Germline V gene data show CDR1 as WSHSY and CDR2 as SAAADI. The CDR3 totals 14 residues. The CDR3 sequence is CASSGVGGRDEQYF.

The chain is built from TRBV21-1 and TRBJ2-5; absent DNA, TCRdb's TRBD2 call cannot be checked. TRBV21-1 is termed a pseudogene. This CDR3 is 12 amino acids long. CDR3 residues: CASSQGEEAQYF.

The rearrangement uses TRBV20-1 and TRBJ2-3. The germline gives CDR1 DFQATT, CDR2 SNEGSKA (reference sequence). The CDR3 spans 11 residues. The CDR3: CSASGTDTQYF.

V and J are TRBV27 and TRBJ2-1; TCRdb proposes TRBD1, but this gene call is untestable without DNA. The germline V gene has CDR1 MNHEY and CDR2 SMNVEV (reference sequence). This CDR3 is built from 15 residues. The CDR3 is CASSQTPGSYNEQFF.

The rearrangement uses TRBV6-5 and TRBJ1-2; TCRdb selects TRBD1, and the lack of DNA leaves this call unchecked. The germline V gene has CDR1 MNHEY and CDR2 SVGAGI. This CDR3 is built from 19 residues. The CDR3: CASSYSTARWFQGNYGYTF.

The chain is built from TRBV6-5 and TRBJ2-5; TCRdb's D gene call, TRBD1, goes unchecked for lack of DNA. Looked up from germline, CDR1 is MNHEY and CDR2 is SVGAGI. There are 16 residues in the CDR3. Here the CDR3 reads CASSYSSRVDKETQYF.

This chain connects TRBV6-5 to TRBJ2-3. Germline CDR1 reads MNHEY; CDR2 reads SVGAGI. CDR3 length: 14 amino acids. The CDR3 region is CASSTRDHTDTQYF.

The CDR3 protein is CASSLWDRADEQYF. The V call is TRBV12-3 or TRBV12-4, the J call TRBJ2-7; TCRdb's D call, TRBD1, is unchecked because there is no DNA. This CDR3 is built from 14 residues.

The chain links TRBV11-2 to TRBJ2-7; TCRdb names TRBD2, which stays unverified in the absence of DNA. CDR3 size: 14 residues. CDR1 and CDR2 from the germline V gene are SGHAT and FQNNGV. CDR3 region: CASSSGLAAYEQYF.

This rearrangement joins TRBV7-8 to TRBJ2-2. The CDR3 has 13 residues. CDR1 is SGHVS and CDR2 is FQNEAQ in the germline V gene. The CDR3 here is CASSAGYPGELFF.

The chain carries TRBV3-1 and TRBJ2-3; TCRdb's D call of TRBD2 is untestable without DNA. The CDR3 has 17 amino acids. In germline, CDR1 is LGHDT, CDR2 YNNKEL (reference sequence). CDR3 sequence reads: CASSQDTAGGPTDTQYF.

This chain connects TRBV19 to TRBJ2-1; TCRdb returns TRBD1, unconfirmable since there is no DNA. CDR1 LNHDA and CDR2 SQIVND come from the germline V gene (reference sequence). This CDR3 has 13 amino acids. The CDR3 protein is CASSSTGSEEQFF.

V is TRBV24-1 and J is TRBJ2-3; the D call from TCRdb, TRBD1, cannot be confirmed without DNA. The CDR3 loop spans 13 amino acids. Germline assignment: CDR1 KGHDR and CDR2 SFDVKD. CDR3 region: CATSDPQGFTQYF.